The rows below give T cell receptor beta chains drawn from one sample of a study of T cells after yellow fever vaccination. TCRdb processed the 5' RACE reads anew with MiXCR; each CDR3 protein has one entry. The sample lists 250,000 to 300,000 distinct CDR3 sequences; over 10% were seen once. This material consisted of CD4+ T cells sorted from PBMCs, taken 45 days after the yellow fever booster vaccination. Receptors originate from a man aged 25 to 45 who received the YFV17D yellow fever vaccine. CDR3s leave out the opening cysteine and the closing phenylalanine or tryptophan. A D gene is named only where the DNA matches it firmly. Rows may omit the clone size; those that give it use once, few, many or a size class.

D gene,J gene,V gene,clone size,CDR3 protein
TRBD1,TRBJ2-1,TRBV7-9,.,ASSSGQGAREQF
.,TRBJ2-7,TRBV24-1,.,ATIATAHEQY
.,TRBJ1-4,TRBV7-9,.,ASRPSRAVNEKLF
TRBD1,TRBJ2-6,TRBV6-9,.,ASSYPRDRGTGANVLT
TRBD2,TRBJ2-3,TRBV5-6,.,ASSAGPGLAPQRIDTQY
.,TRBJ2-7,TRBV6-5,.,ASSYSYRRGTYEQY
.,TRBJ2-7,TRBV6-1,.,ASSRRKSYEQY
TRBD2,TRBJ2-2,TRBV10-2,.,ASRREANTGELF
.,TRBJ2-3,TRBV7-2,few,ASSLRGGLGTDTQY
TRBD2,TRBJ2-1,TRBV7-6,many,ASSLVAGGPGNEQF